Reported below is one T cell receptor (beta chain). It lacks a known antigen. No base quality information exists; no much larger clone differs at one position. This record comes from a study of shared clonotypes between healthy human individuals (dated by TCRdb to between 2020 and 2021). As for the study more broadly: A couple of women and a few men aged 18 to 49 years were included in the cohort. For each donor, three plates each were used for CD4 naive and CD4 memory, two plates were used for CD8 naive, and one plate was used for CD8 memory. To estimate repertoire size and how much clonotypes are shared between individuals, the study performed deep sequencing of blood TCR repertoires from about 5 healthy adults. To increase sequencing depth and limit assay-specific biases, different laboratories used diverse techniques to prepare libraries and sequence TCR repertoires. Per donor, leukapheresis produced somewhere between about 0.85 and 9.5 billion PBMCs. Overall study results and their limits: Compared with non-shared clonotypes, the clonotypes found in all four sorted-subset donors had higher generation probabilities. Even with the large sequencing depth, rarefaction of the sorted-subset datasets indicated that sequencing was incomplete. Pairwise subsampling indicated that sequencing depth was expected to affect the degree of clonotype sharing among donors. Sampling was restricted to blood, and TCR repertoires in tissues likely differ from the TCR repertoires found in blood. Because the study included only a small number of donors, the genetic and exposure-history diversity represented was limited. Naive subsets generally had larger estimated clonotype richness than memory subsets did. Sharing across a handful of donors was observed for around 5% of naive CD4, over 3% of naive CD8, roughly 2.3% of memory CD4, and around 0.4% of memory CD8 clonotypes.

The CDR3 has 14 amino acids, counting the end cysteine and phenylalanine. Here the CDR3 DNA is all that survives: 42 bases in frame from base 1. The germline V gene (reference sequence) sets CDR1 to MNHNY and CDR2 to SVGAGI. At the junction V is shortened by 5 bases and J by 1 base, with 11 bases in between. TCR CDR3 regions were amplified from genomic DNA by multiplex PCR using the deep immunoSEQ assay. Extracted genomic DNA from each cell subset was distributed evenly across all wells of several immunoSEQ 96-well plates, and each plate was treated as a replicate. Each replicate PCR for sorted subsets received roughly 0.2 ug genomic DNA, equal to roughly 29,000 T cell genomes. The purified libraries were quantified using a Qubit 3.0 fluorometer, sized with a Bioanalyzer 2100, and then quantified again using the KAPA Library Quantification kit. Every immunoSEQ 96-well plate was sequenced on a separate single-read 150-cycle Illumina NextSeq 550 flow cell. Per the original workflow: Because only junctional sequences without quality scores were contained in the immunoSEQ output, filtering matching that applied to full-length reads could not be performed. To assign V/J genes and CDR3, sequences were annotated using PyIR, a Python wrapper for IgBLAST v1.9, with IMGT germline references. Reads with weak V/J assignments (E-value above 1e-6), missing CDR3, stop codons, out-of-frame junctions, or ambiguous translated residues were removed. A V3J clonotype was defined by an identical inferred V gene, J gene, and CDR3 amino acid sequence. Percentage overlap between repertoires was calculated by dividing the number of shared unique clonotypes by the size of the smaller repertoire. Repertoire richness was assessed with RTK rarefaction, the Chao1 estimator, and Recon v2.1 estimates of unobserved clonotypes. Generation probabilities for all TCRbeta clonotypes obtained by the gDNA method from a handful of donors were computed using OLGA. TCRdb took this table from immuneACCESS and kept in-frame rearrangements with V and J called. Such tables lack part of the clones; where checked against another copy, unresolved V genes explain under half of the gap, and the rest is unexplained. From that table come the V and J calls and clone size; the DNA was used to work out D and trimming. The sample records hundreds of thousands of clones, around 92% of which are singletons. Together, the top ten hold nearly 25% of the sample.

CD8 naive samples consisted of CD45RO-negative cells that were positively selected for CCR7, yielding a CD45RA+CCR7+ population without TemRA cells. Donors were healthy HIV-negative adults with no recently reported acute infections or vaccinations. Every donor was a Caucasian adult living in Nashville, Tennessee, USA. After blood collection by leukapheresis, PBMCs were isolated using Ficoll-Histopaque density gradient centrifugation and then cryopreserved in the vapor phase of liquid nitrogen. Purity and quantity of every magnetically sorted T cell population were checked by analytical flow cytometry. From each sorted fraction, genomic DNA was isolated and quantified by UV absorbance on a Nanodrop 2000c.

This receptor chain uses TRBV6-6 and TRBJ2-5, with the D gene call left open. Sequencing used naive CD8+ T cells sorted from blood. The label giving this sample's cell subset or site can be read as: CD45RA+CCR7+. This receptor was identified in a man aged 25 to 45 in good health. The DNA sequence follows: TGTGCCAGCAGTCTCGGCAACCTCCAAGAGACCCAGTACTTC. It specifies CASSLGNLQETQYF.